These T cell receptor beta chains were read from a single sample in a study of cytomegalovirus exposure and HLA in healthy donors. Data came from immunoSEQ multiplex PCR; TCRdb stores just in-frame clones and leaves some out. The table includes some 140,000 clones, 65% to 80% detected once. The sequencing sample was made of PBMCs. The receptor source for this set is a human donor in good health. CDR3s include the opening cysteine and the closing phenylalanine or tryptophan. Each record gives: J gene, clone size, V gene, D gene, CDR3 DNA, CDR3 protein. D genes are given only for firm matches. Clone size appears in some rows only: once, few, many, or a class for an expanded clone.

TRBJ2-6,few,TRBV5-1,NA,TGCGCCAGCAGCTTCCCCGGGGGCTCTGGGGCCAACGTCCTGACTTTC,CASSFPGGSGANVLTF
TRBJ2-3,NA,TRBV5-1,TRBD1,TGCGCCAGCAGCTTGGAGGGGGCCACCCCAGATACGCAGTATTTT,CASSLEGATPDTQYF
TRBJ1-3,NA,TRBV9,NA,TGTGCCAGCAGGGGACACCTCTCTGGAAACACCATATATTTT,CASRGHLSGNTIYF
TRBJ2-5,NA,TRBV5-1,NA,TGCGCCAGCAGCTCGACGGGCCAAGAGACCCAGTACTTC,CASSSTGQETQYF
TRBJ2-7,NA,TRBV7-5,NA,TGTGCCAGAAGCTTAAGGCGGGGGCGGATTCTAACCTACGAGCAGTACTTC,CARSLRRGRILTYEQYF
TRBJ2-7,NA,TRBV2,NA,TGTGCCAGCAGTGTCGACAGCACCTACGAGCAGTACTTC,CASSVDSTYEQYF
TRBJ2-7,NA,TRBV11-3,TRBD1,TGTGCCAGCAGCTTAGGGGTTGGGACAGGACTCTACGAGCAGTACTTC,CASSLGVGTGLYEQYF
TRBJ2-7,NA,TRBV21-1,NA,TGTGCCAGCAGCAAAAAAGGAGGTCGGCAGTTTTTCTACGAGCAGTACTTC,CASSKKGGRQFFYEQYF
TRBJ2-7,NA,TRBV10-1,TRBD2,TGCGCCAGCAGTGGCCTAATCACGCTAGCGGCCTACGAGCAGTACTTC,CASSGLITLAAYEQYF
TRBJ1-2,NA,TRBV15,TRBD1,TGTGCCACCAGCAGAGACAGGGGGAACTATGGCTACACCTTC,CATSRDRGNYGYTF
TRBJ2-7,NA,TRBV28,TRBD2,TGTGCCAGCAGTTCCTCTAGCGGGAGGATTTCCGAGCAGTACTTC,CASSSSSGRISEQYF
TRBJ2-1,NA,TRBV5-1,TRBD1,TGCGCCAGCAGCTGGATGACAGGGGAGAACAATGAGCAGTTCTTC,CASSWMTGENNEQFF
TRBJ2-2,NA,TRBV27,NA,TGTGCCAGCACTATGGGGACAACGAACACCGGGGAGCTGTTTTTT,CASTMGTTNTGELFF
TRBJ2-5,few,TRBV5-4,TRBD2,TGTGCCAGCAGCTTAGCGGGAGGGCCGGAGGAGACCCAGTACTTC,CASSLAGGPEETQYF
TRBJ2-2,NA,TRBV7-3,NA,TGTGCCAGCAGCTCCTACTCGAACACCGGGGAGCTGTTTTTT,CASSSYSNTGELFF
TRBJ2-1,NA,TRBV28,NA,TGTGCCAGCAGAGGCGCTAGCTCCTACAATGAGCAGTTCTTC,CASRGASSYNEQFF
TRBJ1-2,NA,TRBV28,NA,TGTGCCAGCAGTTTAAGTCAAGGAGATGGCTACACCTTC,CASSLSQGDGYTF
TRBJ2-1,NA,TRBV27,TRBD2,TGTGCCAGCACCAACCCGGGGGGCAATGAGCAGTTCTTC,CASTNPGGNEQFF
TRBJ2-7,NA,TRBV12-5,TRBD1,TGTGCTAGTGGTTTGGGCCCACCGCCGCGGACAGGGGCCCTCTACGAGCAGTACTTC,CASGLGPPPRTGALYEQYF